This T cell receptor beta chain was documented in a study of Ad26.COV2.S vaccination and SARS-CoV-2 variants. The treatment: approximately 18 received Ad26.COV2.S at low or high dose, single or two shots; about 5 received placebo; per-sample allocation not given. The investigators took samples on day 63 after the first vaccine or placebo injection. Measured with immunoSEQ multiplex PCR; TCRdb has only the in-frame clones, and not every one. Here the sample spans around 450,000 clones, roughly nine tenths being singletons. CDR3 size: 19 residues. Sequenced material: peripheral blood, taken in a trial of Ad26.COV2.S vaccine versus placebo. This receptor was obtained from a person aged 18 to 59 who received the Ad26.COV2.S COVID-19 vaccine or a placebo. J is TRBJ2-3 and V is TRBV21-1; the table's D call, TRBD2, was not checked against the DNA. TRBV21-1 corresponds to a pseudogene. The CDR3 coding sequence is TGTGCCAGCAGCAAGCTTCCTAAACTAGCTACGGGGCACACAGATACGCAGTATTTT. Encoded protein: CASSKLPKLATGHTDTQYF.